This paragraph covers one TCR beta chain sequence. The antigen it recognizes is unknown. The input lacks base qualities; no much larger clone sits a single base away. This sample was included in a study of T cell responses to AZD1222 COVID-19 vaccine (dated by TCRdb to about 2021). Context from the whole study: AZD1222 recipients with second doses at about 4 weeks or about 12 weeks were pooled, because spike-specific TCR depth and breadth did not differ between schedules. TCR sequencing was performed for roughly 240 trial participants, of whom around 210 were given two doses of AZD1222 and around 26 were given two doses of MenACWY control vaccine. Trial participants were enrolled by age into subgroups of 18-55, 56-69 and 70-plus years, and around 140, 26 and 57 TCR-sequenced participants, respectively, were included in these subgroups.

Points the paper makes about the study in general: The 56-69-year group was small, and its depth increase did not reach significance, likely because of low power. Participants were mostly white British, with more females than males. The authors suggested clonal diversity may have been underestimated. Vaccine-associated CD4 TCRs spanned the whole spike protein, with dominant responses in regions 160-218 and 743-854. No day 14 peak-response samples were available, so repertoires were characterized only after the peak T cell response. Only five to seven AZD1222 recipients were SARS-CoV-2 seropositive at baseline, limiting conclusions about previously exposed vaccinees. Reportedly, close to half of the unique spike-specific TCRs recognized epitopes lying outside the regions that are mutated in the B.1.351 and B.1.1.7 variants. Spike-specific TCR breadth and depth rose significantly after two AZD1222 doses compared with day 0 and with MenACWY recipients.

The CDR3 regions of human TCRbeta chains were analyzed by immunosequencing. On the study's bioinformatics: TCRs in the repertoires were compared against a reference library of SARS-CoV-2-specific TCRs that had been generated with the MIRA antigen-specificity platform. Breadth was defined as the fraction of unique TCRs that were SARS-CoV-2-associated, and depth was defined as the fraction of total T cells that were SARS-CoV-2-associated. Using the MIRA data, each spike-specific TCR was mapped to the spike region that the TCR reacts to and placed in a CD4 or CD8 class. Log10-transformed breadth and depth values were compared by one-way ANOVA with Sidak's multiple comparisons tests. Entries here come from immuneACCESS through TCRdb and include only in-frame sequences with V and J called. Some clones fail to appear in such tables; in the studies checked, an unresolved V gene covers under half of the shortfall, and the cause of the remainder is unknown. Clone size and V and J calls were adopted from that table, with D and trimming inferred from the DNA. The sample profile shows about 170,000 clones; less than 95% of them were found once. About 3% of the sample is taken by the ten largest.

There are 18 amino acids in the CDR3, from cysteine to phenylalanine inclusive. Only CDR3 DNA is held: 54 bases, read in frame from base 1. CDR1 and CDR2, per the germline V gene, are LGHNA and YNFKEQ. Trimming removed 1 base from V and 0 bases from J, leaving 17 bases between the germline ends. Taken with the paper, the label for time point translates to: baseline before first vaccination. Vaccinee samples came from UK trials COV001 and COV002, including a single-blind randomized controlled phase 2/3 trial of AZD1222 (ChAdOx1 nCoV-19) in healthy adults. For TCRbeta chain sequencing, PBMC samples were collected from trial participants at day 0 and at day 28 after the second dose.

The source material was peripheral blood, sampled on day 0 of AZD1222 vaccination. The chain couples TRBV4-2 to TRBJ2-3, with the D segment identity uncertain. The sequence was obtained from an adult in good health. The DNA sequence is as follows: TGTGCCAGCAGCCAAGGAGGCCGGGCGCATTCTAGCACAGATACGCAGTATTTT. This is translated as CASSQGGRAHSSTDTQYF.